The rows below give T cell receptor beta chains drawn from one sample of a study of tumor-infiltrating lymphocytes in primary liver carcinoma. TCRdb re-analysed the multiplex PCR reads in MiXCR, keeping a single row per CDR3 protein. The sample consists of 50,000 to 70,000 distinct CDR3 sequences, around 64% of them appearing once. The sample taken for sequencing was liver tumor tissue from sampling region 2. These receptors all stem from a man in his forties with primary liver carcinoma and hepatitis B virus infection. Both conserved end residues are trimmed from each CDR3. D genes are given only for firm matches.

v_call: TRBV11-2; d_call: -; cdr3_aa: ASSMLKGPSDTQY
v_call: TRBV19; d_call: -; cdr3_aa: ASRPVGGTGELF
v_call: TRBV4-1; d_call: TRBD1; cdr3_aa: ASGPLDRGYEHY
v_call: TRBV10-3; d_call: -; cdr3_aa: AISEILQGQPQH
v_call: TRBV11-2; d_call: -; cdr3_aa: ANSLTGGGSGETQY
v_call: TRBV6-1; d_call: -; cdr3_aa: ANSERVSNTYT
v_call: TRBV6-6; d_call: -; cdr3_aa: ANSYSMGPAADTQY
v_call: TRBV6-2/TRBV6-3; d_call: TRBD2; cdr3_aa: ARSYSSGRISYNEQF
v_call: TRBV11-2; d_call: -; cdr3_aa: ASGSVAAQETQY
v_call: TRBV12-3/TRBV12-4; d_call: -; cdr3_aa: ASTPGWQNTEAF
v_call: TRBV6-1; d_call: -; cdr3_aa: AISLNYEQY
v_call: TRBV30; d_call: TRBD1; cdr3_aa: AHLAKPGQETYGYT
v_call: TRBV19; d_call: -; cdr3_aa: ASSMVSLAEQF